This is a list of T cell receptor beta chains from one sample in a study of blood T cells in healthy people across ages. From the 5' RACE reads, TCRdb called clonotypes with MiXCR, one entry per CDR3 protein. This sample has 780,000 or so distinct CDR3 sequences, with about 53% found just once. What was sequenced was blood. These TCRs come from a man older than 75 in good health. Both conserved end residues are part of each CDR3. The D gene is left open where the match is weak. A clone size is listed for some rows: how often the clone was seen (once, few, many), or a class if it is expanded.

cdr3_aa,cdr3_nt,d_call,v_call,j_call,clone_size
CASTQSSGANVLTF,TGTGCCAGCACCCAATCCTCTGGGGCCAACGTCCTGACTTTC,NA,TRBV7-9,TRBJ2-6,NA
CAAQGPNTDTQYF,TGTGCCGCCCAGGGACCAAACACAGATACGCAGTATTTT,NA,TRBV10-3,TRBJ2-3,NA
CASRFGTTVHEQFF,TGCGCCAGCAGATTTGGGACGACGGTCCATGAGCAGTTCTTC,NA,TRBV5-1,TRBJ2-1,few
CSARDRLKNTEAFF,TGCAGTGCTAGGGACAGGTTAAAGAACACTGAAGCTTTCTTT,TRBD1,TRBV20-1,TRBJ1-1,NA
CASSHGGQGYEQYF,TGTGCCAGCAGCCACGGCGGCCAGGGCTACGAGCAGTACTTC,NA,TRBV4-2,TRBJ2-7,few
CSAQNNEQFF,TGCAGCGCTCAAAACAATGAGCAGTTCTTC,NA,TRBV29-1,TRBJ2-1,many
CASSSSGTTQETQYF,TGCGCCAGCAGCAGCTCCGGGACTACTCAAGAGACCCAGTACTTC,TRBD2,TRBV5-1,TRBJ2-5,NA
CASSSSAGVRAYF,TGTGCCAGCAGTTCCAGCGCGGGGGTGCGCGCGTATTTT,TRBD2,TRBV12-3/TRBV12-4,TRBJ2-3,NA
CASSQSGRALDEQYF,TGTGCCAGCAGCCAAAGCGGGAGGGCCTTAGATGAGCAGTACTTC,TRBD2,TRBV6-5,TRBJ2-7,NA
CASRLRDSNEKLFF,TGTGCCAGCAGATTAAGGGACAGTAATGAAAAACTGTTTTTT,TRBD1,TRBV7-8,TRBJ1-4,NA
CASSLEGQRNQPQHF,TGTGCCAGCAGCTTAGAGGGGCAAAGAAATCAGCCCCAGCATTTT,NA,TRBV7-6,TRBJ1-5,NA
CASDLGVLDTQYF,TGTGCCAGCGACCTGGGGGTATTAGATACGCAGTATTTT,NA,TRBV7-9,TRBJ2-3,NA
CSGRQGLDTEAFF,TGCAGCGGACGACAGGGGTTGGACACTGAAGCTTTCTTT,TRBD1,TRBV29-1,TRBJ1-1,NA
CASRGQGEGYGYTF,TGTGCCAGCAGGGGTCAGGGGGAAGGCTATGGCTACACCTTC,TRBD1,TRBV3-1,TRBJ1-2,NA
CASSYSTSGKYAYF,TGTGCCAGCAGTTACTCGACTAGCGGGAAGTACGCGTATTTT,TRBD2,TRBV6-2/TRBV6-3,TRBJ2-3,few
CASSIWTVAANYNEQFF,TGCGCCAGCAGCATTTGGACAGTGGCGGCCAACTACAATGAGCAGTTCTTC,NA,TRBV5-1,TRBJ2-1,few
CASRIRDRAYGYTF,TGTGCCAGCAGGATCCGGGACAGGGCCTATGGCTACACCTTC,TRBD1,TRBV28,TRBJ1-2,NA
CASSLQGARHRYAYF,TGTGCCAGCAGCTTACAGGGGGCTAGGCACAGATACGCGTATTTT,TRBD1,TRBV7-9,TRBJ2-3,few
CASSPLETRGIQYF,TGTGCCAGCTCACCCCTGGAGACTAGGGGCATTCAGTACTTC,NA,TRBV18,TRBJ2-4,few
CASSLSVGASVAIQYF,TGTGCCAGCAGTTTATCGGTTGGGGCTAGCGTGGCCATTCAGTACTTC,NA,TRBV12-3/TRBV12-4,TRBJ2-4,NA
CASSPRLAGNYEQYF,TGTGCCAGCAGCCCCAGGTTAGCGGGAAACTACGAGCAGTACTTC,TRBD2,TRBV11-2,TRBJ2-7,NA
CASGSTGVETQYF,TGCGCCAGCGGTTCGACAGGGGTGGAGACCCAGTACTTC,TRBD1,TRBV5-1,TRBJ2-5,few